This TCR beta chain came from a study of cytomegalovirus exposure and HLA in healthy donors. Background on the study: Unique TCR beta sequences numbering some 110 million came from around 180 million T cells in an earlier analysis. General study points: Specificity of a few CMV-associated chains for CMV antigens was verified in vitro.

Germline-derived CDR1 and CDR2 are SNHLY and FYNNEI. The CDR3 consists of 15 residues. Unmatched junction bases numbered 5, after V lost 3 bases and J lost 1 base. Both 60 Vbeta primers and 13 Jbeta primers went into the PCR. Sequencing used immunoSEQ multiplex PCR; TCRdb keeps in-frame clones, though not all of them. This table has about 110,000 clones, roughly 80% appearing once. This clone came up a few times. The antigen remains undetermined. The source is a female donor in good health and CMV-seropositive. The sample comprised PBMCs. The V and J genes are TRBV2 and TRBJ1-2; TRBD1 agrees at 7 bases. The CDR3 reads CASSEGQKSNYGYTF. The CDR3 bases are TGTGCCAGCAGTGAGGGACAGAAAAGTAACTATGGCTACACCTTC.